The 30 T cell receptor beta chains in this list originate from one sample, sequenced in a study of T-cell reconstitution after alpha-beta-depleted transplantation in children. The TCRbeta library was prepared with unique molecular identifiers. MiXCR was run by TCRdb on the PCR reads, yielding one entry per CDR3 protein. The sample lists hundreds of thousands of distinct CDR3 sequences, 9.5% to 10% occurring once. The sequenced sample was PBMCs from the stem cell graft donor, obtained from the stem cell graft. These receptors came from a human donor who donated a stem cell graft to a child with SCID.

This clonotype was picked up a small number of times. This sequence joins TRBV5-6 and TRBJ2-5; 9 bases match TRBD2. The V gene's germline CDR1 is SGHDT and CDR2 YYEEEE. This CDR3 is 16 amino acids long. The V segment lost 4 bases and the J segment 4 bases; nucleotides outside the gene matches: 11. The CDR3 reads CASSLFRGGAGETQYF. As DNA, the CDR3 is TGTGCCAGCAGCCTCTTCCGCGGGGGGGCGGGAGAGACCCAGTACTTC. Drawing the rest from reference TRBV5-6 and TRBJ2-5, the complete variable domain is DAGVTQSPTHLIKTRGQQVTLRCSPKSGHDTVSWYQQALGQGPQFIFQYYEEEERQRGNFPDRFSGHQFPNYSSELNVNALLLGDSALYLCASSLFRGGAGETQYFGPGTRLLVL.

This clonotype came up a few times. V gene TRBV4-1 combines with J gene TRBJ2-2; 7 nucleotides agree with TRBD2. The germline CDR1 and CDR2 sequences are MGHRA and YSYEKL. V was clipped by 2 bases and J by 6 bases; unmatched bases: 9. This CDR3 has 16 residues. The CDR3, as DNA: TGCGCCAGCAGCCAAACTCGGACTAGTTTCCCCGGGGAGCTGTTTTTT. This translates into CASSQTRTSFPGELFF.

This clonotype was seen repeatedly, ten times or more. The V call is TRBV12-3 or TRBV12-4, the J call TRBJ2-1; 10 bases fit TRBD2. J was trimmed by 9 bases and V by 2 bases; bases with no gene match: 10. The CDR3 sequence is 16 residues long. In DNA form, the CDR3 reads TGTGCCAGCAGTTTATACCCAGCGGGGGGGCCAGGTGAGCAGTTCTTC. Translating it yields CASSLYPAGGPGEQFF.

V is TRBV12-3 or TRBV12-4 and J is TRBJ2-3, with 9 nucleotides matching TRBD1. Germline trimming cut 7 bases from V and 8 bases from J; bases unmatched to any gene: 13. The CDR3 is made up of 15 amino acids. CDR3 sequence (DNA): TGTGCCAGCATCCTCGGGACAGGGCCGGGTGGTACGCAGTATTTT. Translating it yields CASILGTGPGGTQYF.

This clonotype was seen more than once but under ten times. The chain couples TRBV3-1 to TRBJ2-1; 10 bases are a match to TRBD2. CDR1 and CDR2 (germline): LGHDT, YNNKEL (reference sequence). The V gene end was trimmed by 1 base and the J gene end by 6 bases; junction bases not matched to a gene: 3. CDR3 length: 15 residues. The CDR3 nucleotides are TGTGCCAGCAGCCAAGCTAGCGGGGGCCGCAATGAGCAGTTCTTC. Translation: CASSQASGGRNEQFF.

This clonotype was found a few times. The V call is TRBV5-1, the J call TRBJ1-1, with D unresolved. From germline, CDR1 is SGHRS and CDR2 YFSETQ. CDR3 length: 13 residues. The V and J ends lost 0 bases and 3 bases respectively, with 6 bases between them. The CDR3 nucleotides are TGCGCCAGCAGCTTGGCAGAGGACACTGAAGCTTTCTTT. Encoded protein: CASSLAEDTEAFF.

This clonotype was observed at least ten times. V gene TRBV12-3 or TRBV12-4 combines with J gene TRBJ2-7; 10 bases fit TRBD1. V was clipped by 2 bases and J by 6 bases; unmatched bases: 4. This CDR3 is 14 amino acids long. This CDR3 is CASSLRDRGVEQYF. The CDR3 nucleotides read TGTGCCAGCAGTTTAAGGGACAGGGGTGTCGAGCAGTACTTC.

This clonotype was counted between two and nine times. CDR3 residues: CSGDRANEQFF. CDR3 nucleotides: TGCAGTGGAGACAGGGCTAATGAGCAGTTCTTC. This chain links TRBV20-1 with TRBJ2-1, with 7 positions matching TRBD1. The V and J ends lost 7 bases and 7 bases, in that order; junction bases with no gene match: 4. Per germline, CDR1 DFQATT and CDR2 SNEGSKA (reference sequence). The CDR3 sequence is 11 residues long.

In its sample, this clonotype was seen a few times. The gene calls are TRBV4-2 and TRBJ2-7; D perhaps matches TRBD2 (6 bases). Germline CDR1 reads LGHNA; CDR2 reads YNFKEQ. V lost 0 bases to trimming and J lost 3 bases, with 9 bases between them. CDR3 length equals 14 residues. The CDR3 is CASSQDLEGYEQYF. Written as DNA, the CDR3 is TGTGCCAGCAGCCAAGACCTGGAGGGCTACGAGCAGTACTTC.

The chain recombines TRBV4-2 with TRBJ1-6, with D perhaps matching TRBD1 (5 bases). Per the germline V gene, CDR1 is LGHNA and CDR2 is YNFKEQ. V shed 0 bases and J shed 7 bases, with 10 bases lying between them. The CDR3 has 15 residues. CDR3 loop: CASSQESGRNSPLHF. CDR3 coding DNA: TGTGCCAGCAGCCAAGAGTCAGGGCGGAATTCACCCCTCCACTTT.

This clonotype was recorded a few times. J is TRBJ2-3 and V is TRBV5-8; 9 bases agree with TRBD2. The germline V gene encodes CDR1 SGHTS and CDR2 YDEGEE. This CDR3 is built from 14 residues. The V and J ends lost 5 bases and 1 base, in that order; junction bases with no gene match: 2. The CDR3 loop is CASRERGGTDTQYF. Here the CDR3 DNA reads TGTGCCAGCAGAGAGCGGGGGGGCACAGATACGCAGTATTTT.

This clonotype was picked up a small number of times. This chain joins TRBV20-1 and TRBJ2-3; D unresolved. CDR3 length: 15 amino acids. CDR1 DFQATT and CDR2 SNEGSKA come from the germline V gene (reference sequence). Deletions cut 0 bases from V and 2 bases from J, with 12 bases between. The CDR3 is CSARDRQRNTDTQYF. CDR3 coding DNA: TGCAGTGCTAGAGATAGGCAGAGGAACACAGATACGCAGTATTTT.

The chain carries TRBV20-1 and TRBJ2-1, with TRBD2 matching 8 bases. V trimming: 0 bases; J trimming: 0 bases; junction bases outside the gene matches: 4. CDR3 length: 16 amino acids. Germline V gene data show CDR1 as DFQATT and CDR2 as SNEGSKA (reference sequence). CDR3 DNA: TGCAGTGCTAGAGACCCCGGGGGGGCCTCCTACAATGAGCAGTTCTTC. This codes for CSARDPGGASYNEQFF.

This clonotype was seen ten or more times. The CDR3 coding sequence is TGTGCCAGCAGTTTTGCGACGGCCTACGAGCAGTACTTC. It specifies CASSFATAYEQYF. The chain has TRBV6-6 and TRBJ2-7; D gene ambiguous. The CDR3 length is 13 residues. Trimming stripped 4 bases from V and 2 bases from J, with 9 bases between. Germline V CDR1 and CDR2: MNHNY, SVGAGI (reference sequence).

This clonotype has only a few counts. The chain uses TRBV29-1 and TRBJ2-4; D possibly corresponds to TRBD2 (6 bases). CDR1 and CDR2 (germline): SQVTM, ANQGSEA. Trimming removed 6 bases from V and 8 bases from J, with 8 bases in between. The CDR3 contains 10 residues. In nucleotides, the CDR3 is TGCAGCGTCCGGAGGGACATTCAGTACTTC. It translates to CSVRRDIQYF.

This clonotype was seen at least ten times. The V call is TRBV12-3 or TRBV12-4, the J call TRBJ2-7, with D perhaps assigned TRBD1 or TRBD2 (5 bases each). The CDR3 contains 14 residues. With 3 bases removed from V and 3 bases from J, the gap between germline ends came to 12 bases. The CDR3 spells CASSFGDGFYEQYF. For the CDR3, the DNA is TGTGCCAGCAGTTTTGGGGACGGATTCTACGAGCAGTACTTC.

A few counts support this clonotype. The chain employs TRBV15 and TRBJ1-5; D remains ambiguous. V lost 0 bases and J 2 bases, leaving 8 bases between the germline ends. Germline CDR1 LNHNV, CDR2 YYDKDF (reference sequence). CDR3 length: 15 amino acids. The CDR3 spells CATSRDGNGNQPQHF. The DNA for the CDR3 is TGTGCCACCAGCAGAGATGGTAATGGCAATCAGCCCCAGCATTTT.

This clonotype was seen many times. The CDR3: CSARPQGAKTEQYF. The CDR3 DNA reads as TGCAGTGCTAGACCTCAGGGGGCTAAGACCGAGCAGTACTTC. The rearrangement uses TRBV20-1 and TRBJ2-7; 8 bases are shared with TRBD1. There are 14 residues in the CDR3. The germline V gene has CDR1 DFQATT and CDR2 SNEGSKA (reference sequence). Trimming cost V 2 bases and J 6 bases; bases outside gene matches: 9.

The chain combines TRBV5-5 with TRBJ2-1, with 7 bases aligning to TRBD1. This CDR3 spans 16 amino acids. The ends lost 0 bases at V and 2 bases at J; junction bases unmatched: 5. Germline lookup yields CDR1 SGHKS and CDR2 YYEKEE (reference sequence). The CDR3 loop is CASSLAPGGAYNEQFF. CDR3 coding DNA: TGTGCCAGCAGCTTGGCCCCAGGGGGTGCCTACAATGAGCAGTTCTTC.

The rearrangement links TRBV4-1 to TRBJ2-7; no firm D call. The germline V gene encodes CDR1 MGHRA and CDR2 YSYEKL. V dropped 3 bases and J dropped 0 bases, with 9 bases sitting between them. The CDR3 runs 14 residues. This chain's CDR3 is CASSQGRISYEQYF. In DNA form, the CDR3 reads TGCGCCAGCAGCCAGGGCAGGATCTCCTACGAGCAGTACTTC.

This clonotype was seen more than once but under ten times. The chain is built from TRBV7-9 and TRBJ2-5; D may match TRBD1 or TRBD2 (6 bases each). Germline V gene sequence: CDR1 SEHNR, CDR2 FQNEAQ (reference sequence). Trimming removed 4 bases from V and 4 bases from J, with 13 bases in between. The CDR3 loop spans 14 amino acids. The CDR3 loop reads CASSYSEGGETQYF. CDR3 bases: TGTGCCAGCAGCTACTCGGAGGGGGGAGAGACCCAGTACTTC. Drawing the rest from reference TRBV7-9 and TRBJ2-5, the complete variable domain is DTGVSQNPRHKITKRGQNVTFRCDPISEHNRLYWYRQTLGQGPEFLTYFQNEAQLEKSRLLSDRFSAERPKGSFSTLEIQRTEQGDSAMYLCASSYSEGGETQYFGPGTRLLVL.

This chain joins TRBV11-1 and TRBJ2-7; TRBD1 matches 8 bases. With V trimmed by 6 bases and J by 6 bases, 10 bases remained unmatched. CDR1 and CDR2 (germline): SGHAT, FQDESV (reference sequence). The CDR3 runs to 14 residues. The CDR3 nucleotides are TGTGCCAGCAGTTTTGACAGGGGTATTCTCGAGCAGTACTTC. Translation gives CASSFDRGILEQYF.

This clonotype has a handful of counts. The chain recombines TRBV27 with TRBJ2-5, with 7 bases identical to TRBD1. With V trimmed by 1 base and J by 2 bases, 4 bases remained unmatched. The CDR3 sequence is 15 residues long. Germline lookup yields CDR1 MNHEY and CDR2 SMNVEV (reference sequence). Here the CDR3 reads CASSLFQGDQETQYF. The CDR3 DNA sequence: TGTGCCAGCAGTTTATTTCAGGGGGATCAAGAGACCCAGTACTTC.

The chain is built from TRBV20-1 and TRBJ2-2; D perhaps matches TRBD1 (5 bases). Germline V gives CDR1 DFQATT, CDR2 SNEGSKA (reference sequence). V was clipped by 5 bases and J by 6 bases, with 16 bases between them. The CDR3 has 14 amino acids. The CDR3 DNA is TGCAGTGCTGCTTCACAGGTTTCGGCCGGGGAGCTGTTTTTT. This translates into CSAASQVSAGELFF.

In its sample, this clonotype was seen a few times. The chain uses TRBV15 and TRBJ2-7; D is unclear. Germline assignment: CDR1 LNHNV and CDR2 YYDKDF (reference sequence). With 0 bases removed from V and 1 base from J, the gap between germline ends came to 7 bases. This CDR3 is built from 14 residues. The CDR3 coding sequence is TGTGCCACCAGCAGAGATCTGGGTTCCTACGAGCAGTACTTC. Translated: CATSRDLGSYEQYF.

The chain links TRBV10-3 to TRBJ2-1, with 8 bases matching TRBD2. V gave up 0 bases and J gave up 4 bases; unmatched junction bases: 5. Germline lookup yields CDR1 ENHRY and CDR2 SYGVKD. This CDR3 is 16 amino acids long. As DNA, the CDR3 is TGTGCCATCAGTGAGTCGCGGGGGGCAGGTTACAATGAGCAGTTCTTC. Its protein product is CAISESRGAGYNEQFF.

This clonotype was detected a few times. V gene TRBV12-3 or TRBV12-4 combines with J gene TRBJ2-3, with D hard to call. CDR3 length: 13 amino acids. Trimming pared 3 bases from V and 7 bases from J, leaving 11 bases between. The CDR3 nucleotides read TGTGCCAGCAGTTTTGACATCCCCAATACGCAGTATTTT. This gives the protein CASSFDIPNTQYF.

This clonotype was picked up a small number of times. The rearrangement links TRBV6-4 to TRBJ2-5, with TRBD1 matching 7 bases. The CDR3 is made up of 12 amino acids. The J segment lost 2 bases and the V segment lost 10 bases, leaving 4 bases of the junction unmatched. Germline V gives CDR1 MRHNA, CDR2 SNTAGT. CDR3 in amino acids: CATGTEQETQYF. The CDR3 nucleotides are TGTGCCACCGGGACAGAGCAAGAGACCCAGTACTTC.

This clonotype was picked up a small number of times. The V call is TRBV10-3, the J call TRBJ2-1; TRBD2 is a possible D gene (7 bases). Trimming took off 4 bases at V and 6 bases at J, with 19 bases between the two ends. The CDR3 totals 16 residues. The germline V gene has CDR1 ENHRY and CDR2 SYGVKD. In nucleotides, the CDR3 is TGTGCCATCAGTGGGGGGCGGGGGCCCGGGTTCAATGAGCAGTTCTTC. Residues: CAISGGRGPGFNEQFF.

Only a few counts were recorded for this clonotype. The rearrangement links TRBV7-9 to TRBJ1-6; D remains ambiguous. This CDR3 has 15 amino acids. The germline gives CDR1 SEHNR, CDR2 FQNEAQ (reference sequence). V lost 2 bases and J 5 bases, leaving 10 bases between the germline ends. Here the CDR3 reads CASSLLSRDNSPLHF. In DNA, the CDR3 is TGTGCCAGCAGCTTACTCTCCCGAGATAATTCACCCCTCCACTTT.